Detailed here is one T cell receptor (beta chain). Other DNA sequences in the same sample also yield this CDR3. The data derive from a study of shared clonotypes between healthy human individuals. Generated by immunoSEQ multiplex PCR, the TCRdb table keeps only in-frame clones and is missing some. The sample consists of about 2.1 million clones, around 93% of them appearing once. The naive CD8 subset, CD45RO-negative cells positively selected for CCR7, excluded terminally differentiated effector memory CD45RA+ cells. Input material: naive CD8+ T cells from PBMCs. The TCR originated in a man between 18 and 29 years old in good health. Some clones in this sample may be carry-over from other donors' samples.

CDR3 amino acids: CASSATGNTEAFF. The CDR3 DNA sequence: TGTGCCAGCAGTGCGACGGGCAACACTGAAGCTTTCTTT. V and J are TRBV9 and TRBJ1-1; D is uncertain. Germline V gives CDR1 SGDLS, CDR2 YYNGEE. Trimming pared 5 bases from V and 2 bases from J, leaving 10 bases between. The CDR3 covers 13 residues.